This T cell receptor beta chain originates from a study of T cell repertoires in cytomegalovirus infection. TCRdb analysed the reads with MiXCR anew, one entry per CDR3 protein. This table has approximately 1,000,000 distinct CDR3 sequences, less than 35% appearing once. With respect to this clonotype: Its antigen remains unidentified.

Study-wide results and caveats: Pooled public TCR beta family frequency picked out CMV carriers with the relevant HLA.

Sequencing used cultured CD8+ T cells from PBMCs, obtained from culture after CMV antigen stimulation. The sequence was obtained from a human donor in good health (CMV status not recorded). Some clones in this sample may be carry-over from other donors' samples.

CDR3 sequence reads: CATSRDRSETQYF. CDR3 in DNA: TGTGCCACCAGCAGAGATCGCTCAGAGACCCAGTACTTC. The chain combines TRBV15 with TRBJ2-5; D remains unclear. CDR3 length: 13 amino acids. Germline CDR1 is LNHNV and CDR2 is YYDKDF (reference sequence). V lost 0 bases to trimming and J lost 4 bases, with 6 bases between them.